This T cell receptor beta chain came from a study of human T cells and chemical hapten exposure. Whole-study context: For sensitization, 2% DPC was applied to a roughly 2 cm by roughly 2 cm patch of upper inner arm skin. Study-wide results and caveats: Counts of TCRs above 1 in 1000 frequency stayed unchanged with DPC sensitization.

Germline CDR1 and CDR2: SQVTM and ANQGSEA. This CDR3 comprises 13 residues. Trimming left V 7 bases short and J 5 bases short, with 16 bases between. The time point: patch test 2, 6 weeks after DPC sensitization. Regarding treatment: therapeutic diphenylcyclopropenone sensitization with weekly scalp DPC. Each CDR3 protein is one row after TCRdb ran MiXCR on the RACE reads. The data contain about 69,000 distinct CDR3 sequences, about a tenth of them singletons. This clonotype occurred many times. Its antigen remains unidentified. The receptor comes from a woman aged 50 to 60 with alopecia areata. Some clones in this sample may be carry-over from other donors' samples. The material sequenced was whole blood, taken in connection with sensitization to the hapten diphenylcyclopropenone (DPC). J is TRBJ2-3 and V is TRBV29-1; possibly TRBD2 for D (6 bases). The CDR3 here is CSGSGKLRDTQYF. CDR3 sequence (DNA): TGCAGCGGTAGCGGCAAGTTGAGAGATACGCAGTATTTT.